The 23 T cell receptor beta chains below were found in one sample sequenced in a study of spatial heterogeneity in lung cancer. One entry per CDR3 protein, called by TCRdb with MiXCR from the 5' RACE reads. This sample has 110,000 or so distinct CDR3 sequences; roughly 10% occur once, and the top ten carry 24%. Time point: blood at routine non-recurrence follow-up after resection. The source material was PBMCs, sampled at follow-up. Receptors originate from a female donor with early-stage non-small cell lung cancer.

This clonotype was seen a handful of times. CDR3 sequence reads: CSARDWGERETQYF. In nucleotides, the CDR3 is TGCAGTGCTAGAGATTGGGGAGAGAGAGAGACCCAGTACTTC. The chain uses TRBV20-1 and TRBJ2-5, with D maybe TRBD2 (5 bases). This CDR3 contains 14 residues. The V and J ends lost 0 bases and 4 bases respectively, with 12 bases between them. Germline-derived CDR1 and CDR2 are DFQATT and SNEGSKA (reference sequence).

A few counts support this clonotype. The gene calls are TRBV3-1 and TRBJ1-1; no firm D call. This CDR3 has 13 residues. V gave up 0 bases and J gave up 0 bases, with 2 bases separating them. CDR1 is LGHDT and CDR2 is YNNKEL in the germline V gene (reference sequence). The CDR3 loop is CASSQEMNTEAFF. The DNA for the CDR3 is TGTGCCAGCAGCCAAGAGATGAACACTGAAGCTTTCTTT.

The table lists this clonotype with a few counts. The chain combines TRBV11-2 with TRBJ2-3; a possible D gene is TRBD2 (5 bases). The CDR3 has 14 amino acids. Trimming left V 0 bases short and J 3 bases short, with 7 bases between. The germline gives CDR1 SGHAT, CDR2 FQNNGV. The CDR3 spells CASSLDRGTDTQYF. The CDR3, as DNA: TGTGCCAGCAGCTTAGATCGGGGAACAGATACGCAGTATTTT.

This clonotype was counted ten times or more. The chain uses TRBV11-2 and TRBJ2-1; D might be TRBD1 or TRBD2, each matching 5 bases. From germline, CDR1 is SGHAT and CDR2 FQNNGV. V lost 1 base to trimming and J lost 5 bases, with 9 bases between them. The CDR3 extends over 14 amino acids. CDR3 amino acids: CASSLASGHNEQFF. CDR3 bases: TGTGCCAGCAGCTTAGCATCGGGGCACAATGAGCAGTTCTTC.

The chain links TRBV5-1 to TRBJ1-4; D perhaps matches TRBD1 (5 bases). The germline CDR1 and CDR2 sequences are SGHRS and YFSETQ. The CDR3 contains 15 residues. With 5 bases removed from V and 6 bases from J, the gap between germline ends came to 17 bases. The CDR3 sequence: CASRVQGLGYEKLFF. As DNA, the CDR3 is TGCGCCAGCAGAGTTCAGGGTTTGGGGTATGAAAAACTGTTTTTT.

This clonotype has more than one count but fewer than ten. The chain employs TRBV7-3 and TRBJ1-1; maybe TRBD1 (5 bases). Deletions cut 0 bases from V and 6 bases from J, with 8 bases between. Germline V lookup: CDR1 SGHTA, CDR2 FQGTGA. This CDR3 has 13 residues. The CDR3 is CASSLTEGSEAFF. The CDR3 DNA is TGTGCCAGCAGCTTAACGGAGGGGTCTGAAGCTTTCTTT.

This clonotype was detected a few times. The rearrangement joins TRBV9 to TRBJ2-1, with 8 nucleotides matching TRBD2. V was clipped by 0 bases and J by 6 bases; unmatched bases: 5. CDR1 and CDR2 (germline): SGDLS, YYNGEE. The length of the CDR3 is 15 residues. CDR3 DNA sequence: TGTGCCAGCAGCGTAGCGACTAGCGAGGTCAATGAGCAGTTCTTC. It encodes CASSVATSEVNEQFF.

This clonotype was counted only a few times. This rearrangement joins TRBV5-5 to TRBJ2-3, with TRBD1 as a possible D gene (5 bases). CDR3 length equals 14 residues. V lost 1 base, J lost 1 base, and 7 bases lay in between. Germline V CDR1 and CDR2: SGHKS, YYEKEE (reference sequence). The CDR3 loop reads CASSLFRGTDTQYF. CDR3 bases: TGTGCCAGCAGCTTGTTCAGGGGCACAGATACGCAGTATTTT.

The chain has TRBV29-1 and TRBJ2-7; no definite D call. CDR1 is SQVTM, CDR2 ANQGSEA, per germline. The CDR3 totals 14 residues. V lost 4 bases and J lost 0, with 13 bases in between. The CDR3 spells CSVVPVANSYEQYF. In DNA form, the CDR3 reads TGCAGCGTTGTCCCGGTGGCGAACTCCTACGAGCAGTACTTC.

The chain is built from TRBV11-2 and TRBJ2-1; TRBD2 aligns across 9 bases. The germline CDR1 and CDR2 sequences are SGHAT and FQNNGV. The CDR3 is 18 amino acids. V was pared by 2 bases and J by 13 bases, with 21 bases of the junction left unmatched. The CDR3 DNA reads TGTGCCAGCAGCTTACTCCCTCACGATACTAGCGGGCATCCAACCCAGTTCTTC. It translates to CASSLLPHDTSGHPTQFF. Variable domain in full (rest from reference TRBV11-2 and TRBJ2-1): EAGVAQSPRYKIIEKRQSVAFWCNPISGHATLYWYQQILGQGPKLLIQFQNNGVVDDSQLPKDRFSAERLKGVDSTLKIQPAKLEDSAVYLCASSLLPHDTSGHPTQFFGPGTRLTVL.

The CDR3 sequence is CASSLTAVQETQYF. The CDR3 DNA is TGTGCCAGCAGCCTCACAGCGGTCCAAGAGACCCAGTACTTC. V usage is TRBV3-1 and J usage is TRBJ2-5; a possible D gene is TRBD2 (5 bases). CDR1 LGHDT and CDR2 YNNKEL come from the germline V gene (reference sequence). The CDR3 is made up of 14 amino acids. V was shortened by 4 bases and J by 1 base, with 10 bases between the two germline ends.

This clonotype was picked up many times. For the CDR3, the DNA is TGTGCCAGCAGTGAGGTCAGGGCCTCGGCTGGCTACACCTTC. Translated, it gives CASSEVRASAGYTF. The chain carries TRBV6-1 and TRBJ1-2; TRBD1 might be the D (5 bases). This CDR3 spans 14 amino acids. Germline CDR1 reads MNHNS; CDR2 reads SASEGT. Between the trimmed V and J ends, which lost 3 bases and 7 bases, there was a span of 15 bases.

This chain uses TRBV2 with TRBJ2-3, with TRBD2 matching 10 bases. CDR3 length equals 15 residues. From germline, CDR1 is SNHLY and CDR2 FYNNEI. V shed 5 bases and J 5 bases; nucleotides not matched to a gene: 7. The CDR3 reads CASSKREGSIDTQYF. DNA of the CDR3: TGTGCCAGCAGTAAGCGGGAGGGTTCGATAGATACGCAGTATTTT.

This clonotype was recorded a few times. The CDR3 DNA follows: TGTGCCACCAGTGATTGGGCGGCAGGGGAAGAGACCCAGTACTTC. Translation gives CATSDWAAGEETQYF. This chain connects TRBV24-1 to TRBJ2-5; D possibly corresponds to TRBD1 (6 bases). The germline V gene has CDR1 KGHDR and CDR2 SFDVKD. V lost 2 bases and J 3 bases, leaving 12 bases between the germline ends. The CDR3 length is 15 residues.

CDR3 region: CSARRDRSSYNSPLHF. The CDR3 region has the DNA TGCAGTGCCAGGCGGGACCGGAGCTCCTATAATTCACCCCTCCACTTT. The V call is TRBV20-1, the J call TRBJ1-6, with a weak D call TRBD1 (5 bases). Looked up from germline, CDR1 is DFQATT and CDR2 is SNEGSKA (reference sequence). The V gene lost 6 bases and the J gene lost 0 bases, with 15 bases spanning the gap. This CDR3 has 16 amino acids.

The chain is built from TRBV11-1 and TRBJ2-1; 10 bases map to TRBD2. Looked up from germline, CDR1 is SGHAT and CDR2 is FQDESV (reference sequence). V lost 0 bases to trimming and J lost 7 bases; unmatched junction nucleotides: 6. The CDR3 loop spans 16 amino acids. This CDR3 reads CASSLALAGGRNEQFF. The DNA for the CDR3 is TGTGCCAGCAGCTTAGCGTTAGCGGGAGGAAGAAATGAGCAGTTCTTC.

This clonotype was seen a few times. The V call is TRBV28, the J call TRBJ2-7; D call uncertain. In germline, CDR1 is MDHEN, CDR2 SYDVKM. The V end lost 3 bases, the J end lost 6 bases, and 12 bases lay between the germline ends. The CDR3 is 13 residues long. For the CDR3, the DNA is TGTGCCAGCAGTTTGAGTCAGCTCCCCGAGCAGTACTTC. Encoded protein: CASSLSQLPEQYF.

This chain joins TRBV27 and TRBJ1-6; D is possibly TRBD1 (5 bases). Trimming stripped 3 bases from V and 2 bases from J, with 11 bases between. The germline gives CDR1 MNHEY, CDR2 SMNVEV (reference sequence). The CDR3 spans 16 residues. CDR3 region: CASSLSGIAYNSPLHF. As DNA, the CDR3 is TGTGCCAGCAGTTTGTCAGGGATCGCCTATAATTCACCCCTCCACTTT.

This clonotype was seen a handful of times. This rearrangement joins TRBV27 to TRBJ1-2; 7 bases are shared with TRBD1. V lost 8 bases to trimming and J lost 4 bases; unmatched junction nucleotides: 19. CDR3 length: 17 residues. CDR1 MNHEY and CDR2 SMNVEV come from the germline V gene (reference sequence). CDR3 protein: CASGEPFGTARRYGYTF. The CDR3 DNA reads TGTGCCAGCGGGGAGCCCTTCGGGACAGCCAGACGCTATGGCTACACCTTC.

The V and J genes are TRBV18 and TRBJ1-1; 8 bases agree with TRBD1. Germline V gene sequence: CDR1 KGHSH, CDR2 LQKENI. V lost 1 base to trimming and J lost 1 base; unmatched junction nucleotides: 17. The CDR3 extends over 20 amino acids. The CDR3 DNA reads TGTGCCAGCTCACCACGCATAGTTTCGACAGGGGTGGCTAGGAACACTGAAGCTTTCTTT. Its protein is CASSPRIVSTGVARNTEAFF.

This chain connects TRBV7-9 to TRBJ2-4; tentatively, D is TRBD1 or TRBD2 (5 bases each). The CDR3 is 15 residues long. From germline, CDR1 is SEHNR and CDR2 FQNEAQ (reference sequence). V lost 5 bases to trimming and J lost 0 bases, with 11 bases between them. The CDR3 spells CASSIVGGAKNIQYF. In DNA, the CDR3 is TGTGCCAGCAGCATAGTTGGGGGAGCCAAAAACATTCAGTACTTC.

This clonotype was recorded at least ten times. The rearrangement uses TRBV6-5 and TRBJ2-3; D tentatively reads TRBD1 or TRBD2 (5 bases each). This CDR3 comprises 15 residues. Looked up from germline, CDR1 is MNHEY and CDR2 is SVGAGI. V was pared by 0 bases and J by 0 bases, with 7 bases between. CDR3 region: CASSYSWGSTDTQYF. CDR3 sequence (DNA): TGTGCCAGCAGTTACTCTTGGGGGAGCACAGATACGCAGTATTTT.

This clonotype appeared many times. Here the CDR3 reads CASTPTGQRDSEQFF. The CDR3 DNA is TGTGCCAGCACCCCGACCGGACAGAGGGACAGTGAGCAGTTCTTC. The chain is built from TRBV28 and TRBJ2-1, with 7 bases that match TRBD1. The CDR3 runs 15 residues. CDR1 and CDR2 from the germline V gene are MDHEN and SYDVKM. V dropped 7 bases and J dropped 9; count of bases not matched to a gene: 15.